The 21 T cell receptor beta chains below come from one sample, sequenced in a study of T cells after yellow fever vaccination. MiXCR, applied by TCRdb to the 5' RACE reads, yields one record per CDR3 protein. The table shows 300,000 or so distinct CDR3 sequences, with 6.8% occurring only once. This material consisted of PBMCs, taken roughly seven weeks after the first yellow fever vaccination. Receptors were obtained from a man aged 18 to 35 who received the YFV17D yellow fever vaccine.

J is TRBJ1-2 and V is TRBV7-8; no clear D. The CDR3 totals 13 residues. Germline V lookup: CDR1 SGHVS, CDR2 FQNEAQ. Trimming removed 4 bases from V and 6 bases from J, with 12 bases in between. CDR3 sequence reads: CASSSPRVHGYTF. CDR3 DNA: TGTGCCAGCAGCTCCCCCCGGGTCCATGGCTACACCTTC. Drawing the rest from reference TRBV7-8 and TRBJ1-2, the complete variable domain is GAGVSQSPRYKVAKRGQDVALRCDPISGHVSLFWYQQALGQGPEFLTYFQNEAQLDKSGLPSDRFFAERPEGSVSTLKIQRTQQEDSAVYLCASSSPRVHGYTFGSGTRLTVV.

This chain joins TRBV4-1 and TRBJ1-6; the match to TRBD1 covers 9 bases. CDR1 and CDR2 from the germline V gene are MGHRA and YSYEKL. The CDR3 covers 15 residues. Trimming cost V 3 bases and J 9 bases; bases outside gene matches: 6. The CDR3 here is CASSQEKTGGSPLHF. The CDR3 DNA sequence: TGCGCCAGCAGCCAGGAAAAGACAGGGGGTTCACCCCTCCACTTT.

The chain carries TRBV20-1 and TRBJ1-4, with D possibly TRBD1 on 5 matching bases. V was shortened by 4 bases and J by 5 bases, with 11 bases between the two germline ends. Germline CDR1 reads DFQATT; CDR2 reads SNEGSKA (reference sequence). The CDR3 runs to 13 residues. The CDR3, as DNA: TGCAGTGCTATCCGGGACGGAAATGAAAAACTGTTTTTT. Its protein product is CSAIRDGNEKLFF.

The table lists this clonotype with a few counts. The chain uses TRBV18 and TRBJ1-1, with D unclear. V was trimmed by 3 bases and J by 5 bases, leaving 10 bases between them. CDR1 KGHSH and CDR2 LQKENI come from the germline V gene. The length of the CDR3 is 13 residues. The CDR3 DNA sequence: TGTGCCAGCTCACCGTCGCCAGGAACTGAAGCTTTCTTT. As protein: CASSPSPGTEAFF.

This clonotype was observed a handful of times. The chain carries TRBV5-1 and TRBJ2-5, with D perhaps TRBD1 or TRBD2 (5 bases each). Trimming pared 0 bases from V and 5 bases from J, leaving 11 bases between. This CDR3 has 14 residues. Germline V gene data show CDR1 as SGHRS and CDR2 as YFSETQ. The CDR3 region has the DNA TGCGCCAGCAGCTTGGCAGGGAGTCCGGAGACCCAGTACTTC. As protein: CASSLAGSPETQYF.

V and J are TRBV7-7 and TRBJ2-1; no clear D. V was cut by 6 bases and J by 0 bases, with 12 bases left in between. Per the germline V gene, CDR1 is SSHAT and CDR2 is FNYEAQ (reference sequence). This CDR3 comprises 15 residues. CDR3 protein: CASSYRRSSYNEQFF. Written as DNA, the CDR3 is TGTGCCAGCAGTTATCGGAGAAGCTCCTACAATGAGCAGTTCTTC.

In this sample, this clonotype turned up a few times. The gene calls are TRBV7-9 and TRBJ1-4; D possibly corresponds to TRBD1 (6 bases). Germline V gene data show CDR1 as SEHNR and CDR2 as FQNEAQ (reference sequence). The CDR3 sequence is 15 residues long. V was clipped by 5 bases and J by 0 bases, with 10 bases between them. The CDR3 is CASSPRGATNEKLFF. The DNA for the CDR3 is TGTGCCAGCAGCCCCAGGGGTGCAACTAATGAAAAACTGTTTTTT.

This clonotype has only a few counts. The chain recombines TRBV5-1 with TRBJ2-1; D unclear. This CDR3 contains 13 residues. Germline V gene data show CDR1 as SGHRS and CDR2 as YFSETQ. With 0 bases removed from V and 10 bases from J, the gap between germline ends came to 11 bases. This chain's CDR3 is CASSLGAPREQFF. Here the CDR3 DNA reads TGCGCCAGCAGCTTGGGGGCTCCCAGGGAGCAGTTCTTC.

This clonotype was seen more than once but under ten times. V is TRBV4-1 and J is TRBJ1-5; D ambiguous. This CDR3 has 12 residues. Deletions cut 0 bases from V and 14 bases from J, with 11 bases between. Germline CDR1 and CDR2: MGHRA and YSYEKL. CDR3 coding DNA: TGCGCCAGCAGCCAAGAGGGAGGTTTCAAGCATTTT. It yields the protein CASSQEGGFKHF.

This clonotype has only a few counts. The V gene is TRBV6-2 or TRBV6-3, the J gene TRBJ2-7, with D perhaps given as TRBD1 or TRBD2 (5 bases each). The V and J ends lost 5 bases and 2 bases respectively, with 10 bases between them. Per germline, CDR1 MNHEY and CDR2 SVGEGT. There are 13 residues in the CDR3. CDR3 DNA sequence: TGTGCCAGCAGTGGGACCGAACCCTACGAGCAGTACTTC. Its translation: CASSGTEPYEQYF.

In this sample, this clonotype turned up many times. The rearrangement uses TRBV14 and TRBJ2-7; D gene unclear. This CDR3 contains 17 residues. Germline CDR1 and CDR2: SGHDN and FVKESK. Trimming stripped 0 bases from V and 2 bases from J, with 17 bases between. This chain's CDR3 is CASSQEERTASPYEQYF. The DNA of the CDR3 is TGTGCCAGCAGCCAAGAAGAGAGAACAGCATCACCCTACGAGCAGTACTTC.

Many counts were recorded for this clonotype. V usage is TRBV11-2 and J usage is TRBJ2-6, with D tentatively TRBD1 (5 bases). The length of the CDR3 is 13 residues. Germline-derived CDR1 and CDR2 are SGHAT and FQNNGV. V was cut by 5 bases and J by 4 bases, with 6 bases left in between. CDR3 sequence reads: CASSAGGANVLTF. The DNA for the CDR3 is TGTGCCAGCAGCGCAGGGGGGGCCAACGTCCTGACTTTC. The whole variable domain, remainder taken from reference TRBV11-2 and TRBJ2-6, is EAGVAQSPRYKIIEKRQSVAFWCNPISGHATLYWYQQILGQGPKLLIQFQNNGVVDDSQLPKDRFSAERLKGVDSTLKIQPAKLEDSAVYLCASSAGGANVLTFGAGSRLTVL.

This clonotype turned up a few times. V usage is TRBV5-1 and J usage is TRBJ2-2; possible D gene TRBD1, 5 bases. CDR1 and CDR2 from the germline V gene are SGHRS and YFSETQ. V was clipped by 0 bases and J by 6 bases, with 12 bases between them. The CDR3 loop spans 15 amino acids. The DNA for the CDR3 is TGCGCCAGCAGCTTGGCCTGGGGCCAATCCGGGGAGCTGTTTTTT. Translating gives CASSLAWGQSGELFF.

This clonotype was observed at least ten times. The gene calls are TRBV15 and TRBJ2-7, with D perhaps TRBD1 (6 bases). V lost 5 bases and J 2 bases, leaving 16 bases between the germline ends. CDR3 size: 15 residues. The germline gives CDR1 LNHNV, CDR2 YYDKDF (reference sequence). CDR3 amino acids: CATSSSATGAYEQYV. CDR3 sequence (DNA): TGTGCCACCAGCTCGTCGGCGACAGGAGCCTACGAGCAGTACGTC.

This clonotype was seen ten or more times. The CDR3 DNA follows: TGTGCCAGCAGTTCCCCACAGGCCGGGAACATTCAGTACTTC. Translation: CASSSPQAGNIQYF. The chain employs TRBV6-5 and TRBJ2-4; possible D gene TRBD1, 5 bases. Germline V gene data show CDR1 as MNHEY and CDR2 as SVGAGI. CDR3 length: 14 amino acids. Trimming cost V 4 bases and J 7 bases, with 14 bases left between them.

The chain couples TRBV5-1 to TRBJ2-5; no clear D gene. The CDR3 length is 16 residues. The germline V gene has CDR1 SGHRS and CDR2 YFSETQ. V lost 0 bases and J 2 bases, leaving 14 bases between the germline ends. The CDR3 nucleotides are TGCGCCAGCAGCTTGGTATCCAGAAAGGGACAAGAGACCCAGTACTTC. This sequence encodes CASSLVSRKGQETQYF.

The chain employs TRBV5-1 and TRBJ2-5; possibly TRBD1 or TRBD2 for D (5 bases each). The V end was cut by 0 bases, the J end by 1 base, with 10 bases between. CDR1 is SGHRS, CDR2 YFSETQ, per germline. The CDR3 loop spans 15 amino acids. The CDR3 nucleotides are TGCGCCAGCAGCTTGGGCCCAGGGACCCAAGAGACCCAGTACTTC. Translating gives CASSLGPGTQETQYF. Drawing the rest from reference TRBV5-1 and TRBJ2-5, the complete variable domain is KAGVTQTPRYLIKTRGQQVTLSCSPISGHRSVSWYQQTPGQGLQFLFEYFSETQRNKGNFPGRFSGRQFSNSRSEMNVSTLELGDSALYLCASSLGPGTQETQYFGPGTRLLVL.

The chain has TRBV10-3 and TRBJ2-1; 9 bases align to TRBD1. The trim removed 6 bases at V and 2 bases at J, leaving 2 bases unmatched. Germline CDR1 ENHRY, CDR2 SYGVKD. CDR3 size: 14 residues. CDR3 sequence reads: CAISRDRAYNEQFF. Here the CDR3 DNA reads TGTGCCATCAGCCGGGACAGGGCCTACAATGAGCAGTTCTTC.

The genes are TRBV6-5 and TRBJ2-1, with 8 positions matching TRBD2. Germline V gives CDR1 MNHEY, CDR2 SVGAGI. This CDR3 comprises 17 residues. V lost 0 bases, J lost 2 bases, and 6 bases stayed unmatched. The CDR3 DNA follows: TGTGCCAGCAGTTACTCGTACAGAGCGGGAGCCTACAATGAGCAGTTCTTC. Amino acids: CASSYSYRAGAYNEQFF.

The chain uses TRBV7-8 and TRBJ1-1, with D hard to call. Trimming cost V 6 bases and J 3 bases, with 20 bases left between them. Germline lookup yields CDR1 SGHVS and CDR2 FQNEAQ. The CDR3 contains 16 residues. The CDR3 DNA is TGTGCCAGCAGTATACTAGGTCTGCGTCTGGACACTGAAGCTTTCTTT. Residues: CASSILGLRLDTEAFF. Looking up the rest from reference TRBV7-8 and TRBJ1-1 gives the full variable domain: GAGVSQSPRYKVAKRGQDVALRCDPISGHVSLFWYQQALGQGPEFLTYFQNEAQLDKSGLPSDRFFAERPEGSVSTLKIQRTQQEDSAVYLCASSILGLRLDTEAFFGQGTRLTVV.

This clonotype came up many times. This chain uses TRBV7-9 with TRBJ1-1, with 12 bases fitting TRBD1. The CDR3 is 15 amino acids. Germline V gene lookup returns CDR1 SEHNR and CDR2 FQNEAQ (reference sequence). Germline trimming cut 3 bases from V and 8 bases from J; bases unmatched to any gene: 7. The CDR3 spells CASSFRDRGLGEAFF. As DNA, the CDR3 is TGTGCCAGCAGCTTCCGGGACAGGGGGCTTGGAGAAGCTTTCTTT.